This TCR beta chain derives from a study of identical twins. Addition of a universal primer site occurred through template switching, and cDNA carried unique molecular identifiers. One entry per CDR3 protein, called by TCRdb with MiXCR from the 5' RACE reads. This sample yields about 200,000 distinct CDR3 sequences, of which approximately 15% are seen a single time; 40% belongs to the top ten. Germline V gene lookup returns CDR1 SGHRS and CDR2 YFSETQ. After removal of 2 bases from V and 5 bases from J, the junction contained 7 bases not matched to a gene. The CDR3 is made up of 14 amino acids. This clonotype was counted only a few times. This sample also belongs to another study, concerning T cells expressing NK-cell markers. As that study records: Sorted CD3+CD56+NKG2C+, CD3+CD56+NKG2C- and CD3+CD56-NKG2C+ T-cell subsets were beta-chain profiled. One of eight sequenced donors was HCMV-seronegative; the other seven were seropositive. Four of the donors also had these clonotypes leading their CD3+CD56-NKG2C+ fraction.

This receptor was obtained from a woman between 18 and 30 years old in good health. The rearrangement links TRBV5-1 to TRBJ2-7, with 7 nucleotides matching TRBD1. Input material: CD8+ T cells sorted from blood. The CDR3 protein is CASSFTGVSDEQYF. CDR3 bases: TGCGCCAGCAGCTTCACAGGGGTATCAGACGAGCAGTACTTC.